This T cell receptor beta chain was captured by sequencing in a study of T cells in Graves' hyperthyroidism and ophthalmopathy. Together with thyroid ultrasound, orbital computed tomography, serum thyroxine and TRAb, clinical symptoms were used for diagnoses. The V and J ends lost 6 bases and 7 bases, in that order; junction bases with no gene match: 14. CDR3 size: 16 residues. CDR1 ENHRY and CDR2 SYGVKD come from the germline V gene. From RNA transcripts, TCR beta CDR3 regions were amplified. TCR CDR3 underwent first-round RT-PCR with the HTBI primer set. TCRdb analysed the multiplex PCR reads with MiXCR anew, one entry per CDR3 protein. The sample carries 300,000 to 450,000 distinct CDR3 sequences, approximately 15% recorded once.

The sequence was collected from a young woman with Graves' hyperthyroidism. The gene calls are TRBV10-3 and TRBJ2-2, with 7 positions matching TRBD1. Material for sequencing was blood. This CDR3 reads CAIRTTGPRSGGELFF. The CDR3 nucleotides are TGTGCCATCAGGACGACAGGGCCTCGAAGTGGCGGGGAGCTGTTTTTT.